This paragraph covers one T cell receptor (beta chain) sequence. What it binds is unknown. This CDR3 has 13 amino acids. The germline CDR1 and CDR2 sequences are SGDLS and YYNGEE. The V gene lost 2 bases and the J gene lost 3 bases, with 9 bases spanning the gap. The data stem from a study of identical twins. TCRdb re-derived calls from the 5' RACE reads in MiXCR, one entry per CDR3 protein. The sample includes fewer than 650,000 distinct CDR3 sequences, just over 7% of them seen just once. Study observations and caveats: Beta clonotypes that were abundant in cord blood contained fewer insertions, a pattern absent from memory repertoires. Its conclusions, products of cross-sectional statistical analysis, did not come from following the same donors. Compared with unrelated sharing, twin-shared out-of-frame alpha sequences had more low-probability sequences.

All of the donors were Caucasians in good health. The same data also went into a second study, on yellow fever vaccine responses in identical twins.

This TCR was sampled from a woman aged 18 to 35 in good health. The rearrangement links TRBV9 to TRBJ2-7; no clear D gene. Specimen: PBMCs. Here the CDR3 reads CASSVFPSYEQYF. CDR3 DNA: TGTGCCAGCAGCGTTTTCCCTAGCTACGAGCAGTACTTC.